The 13 T cell receptor beta chains below all came from one sample that was sequenced in a study of Ad26.COV2.S vaccination and SARS-CoV-2 variants. The treatment here: around 19 received Ad26.COV2.S at low or high dose, single or two shots; roughly five received placebo; per-sample allocation not given. On day 63 after the first injection, vaccine and placebo recipients gave samples. Clones were sequenced by immunoSEQ multiplex PCR, and TCRdb holds only the in-frame ones, with some missing. This table holds hundreds of thousands of clones, approximately 88% found once. Sequences were derived from peripheral blood, sampled in a trial of Ad26.COV2.S vaccine versus placebo. These receptors all stem from a person between 18 and 60 years old who received the Ad26.COV2.S COVID-19 vaccine or a placebo.

CDR3 protein: CATSGSGITDTQYF. CDR3 coding DNA: TGTGCCACCAGTGGGTCGGGTATCACAGATACGCAGTATTTT. The genes are TRBV24-1 and TRBJ2-3; unclear D gene. This CDR3 is 14 amino acids long. Trimming removed 5 bases at V and 2 bases at J, with 10 bases between. The germline V gene encodes CDR1 KGHDR and CDR2 SFDVKD.

The chain employs TRBV2 and TRBJ1-1, with unresolved D. With 3 bases removed from V and 9 bases from J, the gap between germline ends came to 8 bases. The CDR3 covers 11 residues. Germline CDR1 SNHLY, CDR2 FYNNEI. The CDR3, as DNA: TGTGCCAGCAGTGACGGCGGAAAAGCTTTCTTT. Its translation is CASSDGGKAFF.

The chain joins TRBV4-3 to TRBJ2-3, with 8 bases aligning to TRBD2. The CDR3 consists of 15 residues. Trimming at V came to 2 bases and at J to 6 bases, leaving 7 bases not matched to a gene. Germline V gene lookup returns CDR1 LGHNA and CDR2 YSLEER. The CDR3 nucleotides read TGCGCCAGCAGCCAAAGAAGCGGGGGCTCTGATACGCAGTATTTT. This encodes CASSQRSGGSDTQYF.

V and J are TRBV7-2 and TRBJ2-7; D is unclear. The germline V and J ends were trimmed by 0 bases and 6 bases, with 6 bases remaining between them. Germline-derived CDR1 and CDR2 are SGHTA and FQGNSA. The length of the CDR3 is 12 residues. CDR3 sequence: CASSLAGIEQYF. The CDR3 DNA reads TGTGCCAGCAGCTTAGCGGGGATCGAGCAGTACTTC.

The genes are TRBV5-4 and TRBJ1-2; no clear D gene. Germline assignment: CDR1 SGHNT and CDR2 YYREEE (reference sequence). The CDR3 is 13 amino acids. V lost 4 bases to trimming and J lost 1 base, with 8 bases between them. The CDR3 loop reads CASSPLFNYGYTF. The CDR3 nucleotides read TGTGCCAGCAGCCCCCTCTTTAACTATGGCTACACCTTC.

This clone was recorded only once. The same CDR3 arises from other DNA sequences in this sample as well. V usage is TRBV30 and J usage is TRBJ1-4; D is unclear. CDR1 GTSNPN and CDR2 SVGIG come from the germline V gene (reference sequence). This CDR3 spans 13 amino acids. Trimming left V 2 bases short and J 3 bases short, with 7 bases between. CDR3 sequence reads: CAWSSDPNEKLFF. The CDR3 DNA follows: TGTGCCTGGAGTTCAGACCCTAATGAAAAACTGTTTTTT.

This chain joins TRBV24-1 and TRBJ2-1; either TRBD1 or TRBD2 may supply D (5 bases each). From germline, CDR1 is KGHDR and CDR2 SFDVKD. This CDR3 contains 14 residues. V lost 4 bases and J 10 bases, leaving 16 bases between the germline ends. In DNA form, the CDR3 reads TGTGCCACCAGTGACCCGGGGACCCCTCCCGAGCAGTTCTTC. The encoded protein is CATSDPGTPPEQFF.

V gene TRBV5-1 combines with J gene TRBJ2-3; D not resolved. This CDR3 is built from 14 residues. The germline CDR1 and CDR2 sequences are SGHRS and YFSETQ. V was cut by 1 base and J by 2 bases, with 8 bases left in between. The CDR3 loop reads CASSLRVNTDTQYF. Here the CDR3 DNA reads TGCGCCAGCAGCTTGCGGGTAAACACAGATACGCAGTATTTT.

This chain joins TRBV6-6 and TRBJ2-1, with 7 nucleotides matching TRBD1. In germline, CDR1 is MNHNY, CDR2 SVGAGI (reference sequence). CDR3 size: 14 residues. J gave up 10 bases and V 2 bases, and 8 bases lay outside the gene matches. In nucleotides, the CDR3 is TGTGCCAGCAGTTACCCTGACAGGGTCGGAGAGCAGTTCTTC. Amino acid sequence: CASSYPDRVGEQFF.

The chain recombines TRBV20-1 with TRBJ1-3, with D possibly TRBD1 on 5 matching bases. CDR1 and CDR2 from the germline V gene are DFQATT and SNEGSKA (reference sequence). The ends were cut back, 3 bases at V and 0 bases at J, with 9 bases in the middle. The CDR3 is 14 residues long. CDR3: CSASDRNSGNTIYF. CDR3 DNA: TGCAGTGCTAGTGACAGAAACTCTGGAAACACCATATATTTT.

The CDR3 is CASSPSSGATEAFF. In DNA form, the CDR3 reads TGTGCCAGCAGTCCGTCCTCGGGGGCCACTGAAGCTTTCTTT. The J gene is TRBJ1-1, the V gene TRBV2; TRBD1 is a possible D gene (6 bases). Trimming removed 5 bases from V and 4 bases from J, with 14 bases in between. The germline V gene encodes CDR1 SNHLY and CDR2 FYNNEI. The CDR3 loop spans 14 amino acids.

In this sample, this clone turned up once. CDR3 in amino acids: CASSLALSGAFF. The CDR3 bases are TGTGCCAGCAGCTTGGCCCTTTCTGGCGCTTTCTTT. The chain is built from TRBV5-6 and TRBJ1-1; D unclear. Germline loops: CDR1 SGHDT, CDR2 YYEEEE. This CDR3 comprises 12 residues. The V gene lost 0 bases and the J gene lost 11 bases, with 11 bases spanning the gap. Full variable domain (missing parts from reference TRBV5-6 and TRBJ1-1): DAGVTQSPTHLIKTRGQQVTLRCSPKSGHDTVSWYQQALGQGPQFIFQYYEEEERQRGNFPDRFSGHQFPNYSSELNVNALLLGDSALYLCASSLALSGAFFGQGTRLTVV.

The genes are TRBV7-9 and TRBJ2-7; D is uncertain. Between the trimmed V and J ends, which lost 1 base and 9 bases, there was a span of 10 bases. Germline values: CDR1 SEHNR, CDR2 FQNEAQ (reference sequence). This CDR3 spans 12 amino acids. DNA of the CDR3: TGTGCCAGCAGCTTAGGGCCCTCCGGGCAGTACTTC. It codes for CASSLGPSGQYF.